This T cell receptor beta chain was observed in a study of OX40 agonist ivuxolimab in advanced cancers. Findings and caveats of the study: On average, a greater number of expanded clones characterised CD8+ T cells relative to CD4+.

Produced via immunoSEQ multiplex PCR; TCRdb's table is partial and in-frame only. The profile covers under 80,000 clones, with about 93% appearing a single time and 6.2% taken by the ten largest. In regard to this clone: Its antigen remains unidentified.

Germline lookup yields CDR1 MDHEN and CDR2 SYDVKM. V shed 7 bases, J shed 7 bases, and the junction held 15 bases outside the gene matches. The CDR3 extends over 15 amino acids. This TCR was recovered from an adult with an advanced solid tumor such as melanoma, head and neck, liver or kidney cancer. This specimen consisted of CD4+ or CD8+ T cells sorted from blood, obtained in a trial of the OX40 agonist ivuxolimab. The J gene is TRBJ2-7, the V gene TRBV28; 8 bases are a match to TRBD1. This chain's CDR3 is CASTLLRQGAGEQYF. The CDR3 nucleotides are TGTGCCAGCACCTTACTCCGGCAGGGGGCTGGAGAGCAGTACTTC.